Given below is one T cell receptor beta chain in context. Its antigen remains unidentified. The sample comes from a study of shared clonotypes between healthy human individuals. About the study: The study used three CD4 naive, three CD4 memory, two CD8 naive and one CD8 memory plate per donor. General study findings and limits: Some clonotypes were shared by all four sorted-subset donors, while others were not shared. The non-shared ones had lower generation probabilities than the shared ones.

V shed 0 bases, J shed 3 bases, and the junction held 3 bases outside the gene matches. Germline V gene data show CDR1 as SGHKS and CDR2 as YYEKEE (reference sequence). The CDR3 is 15 residues long. Assay used: immunoSEQ multiplex PCR; TCRdb lists only in-frame clones, some missing. The sample lists about 1 million clones, more than 60% occurring once. The sample was memory CD4+ T cells sorted from blood. Subset noted: CD45RA-negative fraction. The chain couples TRBV5-5 to TRBJ1-2, with TRBD1 identical over 9 bases. This TCR was sampled from a man in his late teens or twenties in good health. This chain's CDR3 is CASSLEGTGHYGYTF. DNA of the CDR3: TGTGCCAGCAGCTTGGAAGGGACAGGGCACTATGGCTACACCTTC.